The 11 T cell receptor beta chains in this list originate from one sample, sequenced in a study of blood T cell repertoires in COVID-19 (dated by TCRdb to 2018 to 2020). The library was prepared using the immunoSEQ multiplex PCR assay. In its TCRdb copy, this immuneACCESS table keeps in-frame sequences only and misses some clones. Where compared with another copy, unresolved V genes explain less than half of these, and the others have no known cause. The sample includes about 69,000 clones, with approximately 78% observed a single time. The top ten clonotypes cover roughly 9.7% of the sample. Sequencing was carried out using peripheral blood. Receptor source: a woman of 80 years or more with acute or convalescent COVID-19.

J is TRBJ2-7 and V is TRBV11-2; 8 bases align to TRBD1. This CDR3 has 15 residues. Trimming cost V 0 bases and J 6 bases; bases outside gene matches: 7. Germline V lookup: CDR1 SGHAT, CDR2 FQNNGV. In DNA, the CDR3 is TGTGCCAGCAGCTTAGATTTGTACAGGGGGACCGAGCAGTACTTC. Protein product: CASSLDLYRGTEQYF.

This clone was counted a single time. The rearrangement links TRBV19 to TRBJ2-1; 8 positions match TRBD1. CDR3 length: 17 amino acids. Germline V CDR1 and CDR2: LNHDA, SQIVND (reference sequence). V lost 5 bases, J lost 2 bases, and 11 bases stayed unmatched. DNA of the CDR3: TGTGCCAGTAGTGTACGGGACAGGATGCCGGCCTACAATGAGCAGTTCTTC. This gives the protein CASSVRDRMPAYNEQFF.

This chain connects TRBV6-5 to TRBJ1-4; 8 nucleotides match TRBD1. Germline-derived CDR1 and CDR2 are MNHEY and SVGAGI. V trimming: 2 bases; J trimming: 4 bases; junction bases outside the gene matches: 0. This CDR3 region has 14 residues. The CDR3 DNA reads as TGTGCCAGCAGTTACGGACAGGGTAATGAAAAACTGTTTTTT. Translating it yields CASSYGQGNEKLFF.

J is TRBJ2-5 and V is TRBV5-1; 8 bases are a match to TRBD2. V trimming: 4 bases; J trimming: 2 bases; junction bases outside the gene matches: 7. Per germline, CDR1 SGHRS and CDR2 YFSETQ. CDR3 length equals 15 residues. In DNA form, the CDR3 reads TGCGCCAGCAGCCCGTCCACTAGCGGACAAGAGACCCAGTACTTC. This codes for CASSPSTSGQETQYF.

The chain uses TRBV11-2 and TRBJ2-1; 10 nucleotides agree with TRBD1. This CDR3 comprises 18 residues. The germline gives CDR1 SGHAT, CDR2 FQNNGV. The V gene end was trimmed by 4 bases and the J gene end by 4 bases; junction bases not matched to a gene: 13. CDR3 sequence: CASSSSPGQGLRYNEQFF. CDR3 nucleotides: TGTGCCAGCAGCTCGTCGCCGGGACAGGGGTTACGGTACAATGAGCAGTTCTTC.

This chain connects TRBV5-4 to TRBJ2-7; TRBD1 matches at 10 bases. Losses at the gene ends were 2 bases for V and 4 bases for J; bases not matched to a gene: 3. Germline V lookup: CDR1 SGHNT, CDR2 YYREEE (reference sequence). The CDR3 is 14 amino acids. This CDR3 reads CASSFGDRGYEQYF. CDR3 nucleotides: TGTGCCAGCAGCTTCGGGGACAGGGGATACGAGCAGTACTTC.

The chain couples TRBV7-9 to TRBJ2-1, with 10 bases that match TRBD2. J was trimmed by 5 bases and V by 4 bases; bases with no gene match: 11. The CDR3 is 17 residues long. From germline, CDR1 is SEHNR and CDR2 FQNEAQ (reference sequence). The CDR3 bases are TGTGCCAGCAGCTCCGGGGCTAGCGGGGGCCCGAACAATGAGCAGTTCTTC. Residues: CASSSGASGGPNNEQFF. The variable domain in full, with the rest retrieved from reference TRBV7-9 and TRBJ2-1, is DTGVSQNPRHKITKRGQNVTFRCDPISEHNRLYWYRQTLGQGPEFLTYFQNEAQLEKSRLLSDRFSAERPKGSFSTLEIQRTEQGDSAMYLCASSSGASGGPNNEQFFGPGTRLTVL.

CDR3 sequence: CASSADRENTEAFF. Here the CDR3 DNA reads TGTGCCAGCTCAGCCGACAGGGAGAACACTGAAGCTTTCTTT. The rearrangement joins TRBV18 to TRBJ1-1; 7 positions agree with TRBD1. Looked up from germline, CDR1 is KGHSH and CDR2 is LQKENI. The trim removed 5 bases at V and 1 base at J, leaving 4 bases unmatched. The CDR3 length is 14 residues.

V gene TRBV3-1 (or the pseudogene TRBV3-2) combines with J gene TRBJ2-7; maybe TRBD1 (6 bases). The CDR3 consists of 15 residues. Germline V gene sequence: CDR1 LGHDT, CDR2 YNNKEL (reference sequence). Trimming left V 0 bases short and J 6 bases short, with 15 bases between. The CDR3 sequence is CASSQEWRTVGEQYF. CDR3 DNA: TGTGCCAGCAGCCAAGAATGGAGGACAGTGGGCGAGCAGTACTTC.

The chain combines TRBV29-1 with TRBJ2-4; 16 bases map to TRBD2. V lost 7 bases to trimming and J lost 0 bases; unmatched junction nucleotides: 6. The CDR3 totals 17 residues. In germline, CDR1 is SQVTM, CDR2 ANQGSEA. CDR3 DNA sequence: TGCAGCGCGGGACTAGCGGGGGGGCCCCTAGCCAAAAACATTCAGTACTTC. Protein: CSAGLAGGPLAKNIQYF.

V gene TRBV18 combines with J gene TRBJ1-6, with D perhaps matching TRBD1 (5 bases). V shed 3 bases and J shed 8 bases, with 11 bases lying between them. The CDR3 runs to 14 residues. The V gene's germline CDR1 is KGHSH and CDR2 LQKENI. CDR3 DNA: TGTGCCAGCTCACCCGACCCCAGGGATTCACCCCTCCACTTT. Translation: CASSPDPRDSPLHF.